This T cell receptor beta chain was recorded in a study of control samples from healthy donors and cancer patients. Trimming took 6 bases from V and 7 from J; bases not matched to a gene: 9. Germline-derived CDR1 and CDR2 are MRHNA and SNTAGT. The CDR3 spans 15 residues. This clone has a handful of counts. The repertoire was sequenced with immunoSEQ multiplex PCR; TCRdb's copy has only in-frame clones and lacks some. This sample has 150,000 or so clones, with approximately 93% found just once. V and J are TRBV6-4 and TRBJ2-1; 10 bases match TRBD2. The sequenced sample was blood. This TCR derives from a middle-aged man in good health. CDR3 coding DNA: TGTGCCAGCAGGGAACGAGCGGGGGGGGCTAATGAGCAGTTCTTC. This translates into CASRERAGGANEQFF.